These T cell receptor beta chains were read from a single sample in a study of cytomegalovirus exposure and HLA in healthy donors. Profiling relied on immunoSEQ multiplex PCR, and the TCRdb table lists in-frame clones only, not all of them. The table has some 180,000 clones, roughly 9.4% seen once. Sequencing input: PBMCs. The source is a young woman in good health and CMV-seropositive. Each CDR3 is given with its conserved first and last residue. A D gene is named only where the DNA matches it firmly. Clone size is stated in some rows and not others, as once, few, many or a class when expanded.

clone_size	d_call	v_call	j_call	cdr3_aa	cdr3_nt
few	.	TRBV19	TRBJ1-1	CASSIGSRAKEKAFF	TGTGCCAGTAGTATAGGGTCGAGGGCCAAGGAAAAGGCTTTCTTT
few	.	TRBV6-1	TRBJ2-1	CASILDRGRENEQFF	.
.	.	TRBV7-5	TRBJ2-7	CARSASNYEQYF	TGTGCCAGAAGCGCCTCTAACTACGAGCAGTACTTC
.	TRBD2	TRBV19	TRBJ2-3	CASSMGGRATDTQYF	TGTGCCAGTAGTATGGGGGGGAGAGCGACAGATACGCAGTATTTT
few	TRBD1	TRBV29-1	TRBJ1-2	CSVAGQGYGYTF	TGCAGCGTGGCCGGACAGGGCTATGGCTACACCTTC
.	TRBD2	TRBV4-1	TRBJ2-5	CASSLGGSGETQYF	TGCGCCAGCAGCTTGGGGGGGTCGGGAGAGACCCAGTACTTC
few	TRBD2	TRBV5-5	TRBJ2-7	CASSFSSGYSYEQYF	TGTGCCAGCAGCTTCTCTAGCGGGTACTCCTACGAGCAGTACTTC
few	.	TRBV11-2	TRBJ2-7	CASSLAPLLQDRAYEQYF	TGTGCCAGCAGCTTAGCCCCCCTTCTACAGGACAGAGCCTACGAGCAGTACTTC
.	TRBD1	TRBV28	TRBJ2-7	CASSSPADRGHHEQYF	TGTGCCAGCAGTTCCCCGGCGGACAGGGGACACCACGAGCAGTACTTC
.	.	TRBV19	TRBJ2-7	CASSKTGQEQYF	TGTGCCAGTAGTAAGACGGGACAAGAGCAGTACTTC
.	.	TRBV2	TRBJ2-7	CASSAERDSRYF	TGTGCCAGCAGTGCCGAGAGGGACTCAAGGTACTTC
few	TRBD1	TRBV5-6	TRBJ1-1	CASSLDRGLSDTEAFF	TGTGCCAGCAGCCTCGACAGGGGTTTAAGCGACACCGAAGCTTTCTTT
.	TRBD2	TRBV4-2	TRBJ2-7	CASSQGGTRLVESSYEQYF	TGTGCCAGCAGCCAAGGCGGGACTAGGTTGGTTGAAAGCTCCTACGAGCAGTACTTC
.	.	TRBV20-1	TRBJ1-5	CSARTGEPQHF	TGCAGTGCTCGGACTGGGGAGCCCCAGCATTTT
.	.	TRBV10-3	TRBJ1-2	CAISPGGNYGYTF	TGTGCCATCAGCCCTGGGGGCAACTATGGCTACACCTTC
few	.	TRBV6-1	TRBJ1-2	CASRQGPYYGYTF	TGTGCCAGCAGGCAGGGCCCGTACTATGGCTACACCTTC
few	.	TRBV18	TRBJ1-2	CASSLLPGTLNYGYTF	TGTGCCAGCTCCCTTTTGCCAGGGACTTTAAACTATGGCTACACCTTC
.	TRBD1	TRBV5-4	TRBJ2-7	CASSSTGGSYEQYF	TGTGCCAGCAGCTCAACAGGGGGCTCCTACGAGCAGTACTTC
few	.	TRBV4-1	TRBJ1-1	CASSHAGGMNTEAFF	TGCGCCAGCAGCCACGCGGGGGGGATGAACACTGAAGCTTTCTTT
few	.	TRBV6-5	TRBJ2-5	CASSYSRTTQETQYF	TGTGCCAGCAGTTACTCGAGGACAACCCAAGAGACCCAGTACTTC
few	TRBD2	TRBV4-2	TRBJ2-1	CASSQPLAAFRGEQFF	TGTGCCAGCAGCCAACCTCTAGCGGCCTTCCGAGGTGAGCAGTTCTTC
few	.	TRBV6-1	TRBJ2-7	CASTGQAYEQYF	TGTGCCAGCACGGGACAAGCATACGAGCAGTACTTC
.	TRBD1	TRBV14	TRBJ2-3	CASSQSRQGADTQYF	TGTGCCAGCAGCCAAAGCCGACAGGGTGCAGATACGCAGTATTTT
.	.	TRBV19	TRBJ2-7	CASRLNRVGEQYF	TGTGCCAGTAGGTTGAACAGGGTGGGCGAGCAGTACTTC
.	.	TRBV5-6	TRBJ2-3	CASSLAGLHTDTQYF	TGTGCCAGCAGCTTGGCGGGACTCCACACAGATACGCAGTATTTT
few	.	TRBV10-1	TRBJ1-5	CASSEQGGQPQHF	TGCGCCAGCAGTGAACAGGGAGGGCAGCCCCAGCATTTT
few	TRBD1	TRBV5-1	TRBJ1-2	CASSLARQGMDGYTF	TGCGCCAGCAGCTTGGCTCGACAGGGGATGGATGGCTACACCTTC
few	.	TRBV6-4	TRBJ1-5	CASSEGPGVQPQHF	TGTGCCAGCAGTGAGGGGCCAGGGGTTCAGCCCCAGCATTTT
.	.	TRBV9	TRBJ2-3	CARSVGLTDKQYF	TGTGCCAGAAGCGTAGGCCTCACAGATAAGCAGTATTTT
few	.	TRBV7-3	TRBJ2-2	CASSLNREPGELFF	TGTGCCAGCAGCTTAAACAGGGAGCCCGGGGAGCTGTTTTTT
.	TRBD2	TRBV5-6	TRBJ2-1	CASSLAGGWFF	TGTGCCAGCAGCTTAGCGGGAGGATGGTTCTTC
.	.	TRBV30	TRBJ1-5	CAWSVLHNQPQHF	TGTGCCTGGAGTGTACTGCACAATCAGCCCCAGCATTTT
.	TRBD1	TRBV6-6	TRBJ2-7	CASSYGTGTYEQYF	TGTGCCAGCAGTTACGGGACAGGGACCTACGAGCAGTACTTC
.	.	TRBV2	TRBJ2-3	CASRASGYTDTQYF	TGTGCCAGCAGGGCAAGCGGGTACACAGATACGCAGTATTTT
few	.	TRBV7-8	TRBJ1-4	CASSLNFKTHLGSATNEKLFF	TGTGCCAGCAGCTTAAATTTTAAGACTCACTTAGGGAGTGCAACTAATGAAAAACTGTTTTTT
few	.	TRBV30	TRBJ2-2	CAWGPTYTGELFF	TGTGCCTGGGGGCCTACCTACACCGGGGAGCTGTTTTTT
.	TRBD1	TRBV9	TRBJ1-3	CASSPSRGLGNTIYF	TGTGCCAGCAGCCCCTCCAGGGGGCTAGGAAACACCATATATTTT
few	.	TRBV4-2	TRBJ1-3	CASGLRGGGNTIYF	TGTGCCAGCGGTCTCAGGGGTGGTGGAAACACCATATATTTT
.	.	TRBV10-1	TRBJ2-5	CASSESLREQYF	TGCGCCAGCAGTGAGTCCCTTCGGGAGCAGTACTTC
many	.	TRBV5-1	TRBJ1-2	CASSLLGGGYTF	TGCGCCAGCAGCTTGCTTGGGGGCGGCTACACCTTC
few	.	TRBV29-1	TRBJ1-4	CSVEMEQGDEKLFF	TGCAGCGTTGAGATGGAACAGGGAGATGAAAAACTGTTTTTT
few	TRBD2	TRBV7-8	TRBJ2-1	CASTPILAGGNEQFF	TGTGCCAGCACCCCAATACTAGCGGGAGGGAATGAGCAGTTCTTC
.	.	TRBV6-1	TRBJ1-2	CASSGQPDGANYGYTF	TGTGCCAGCAGTGGCCAACCTGACGGGGCTAACTATGGCTACACCTTC
few	.	TRBV10-3	TRBJ2-1	CAISESLANEQFF	TGTGCCATCAGCGAGTCGCTAGCCAATGAGCAGTTCTTC
few	.	TRBV5-5	TRBJ2-5	CASSLDSYQETQYF	TGTGCCAGCAGCTTGGACAGCTACCAAGAGACCCAGTACTTC
.	TRBD1	TRBV6-5	TRBJ1-5	CASSSQGPLSNQPQHF	TGTGCCAGCAGTTCACAGGGGCCCCTTAGCAATCAGCCCCAGCATTTT
.	TRBD2	TRBV9	TRBJ2-7	CASSAVPTSGSINEQYF	TGTGCCAGCAGCGCGGTCCCGACTAGCGGGAGTATTAACGAGCAGTACTTC